This note documents a single T cell receptor (beta chain) sequence. Antigen: not known. CD4+ cells were split into CD45RA+ naive and CD45RA-negative memory subsets. The data are from a study of shared clonotypes between healthy human individuals. Study-level results: Sharing across four donors was seen in 5% to 5.5% of naive CD4 clonotypes. Larger estimated richness was generally recorded for naive subsets relative to memory subsets.

The CDR3 totals 15 residues. Germline lookup yields CDR1 MNHNY and CDR2 SVGAGI (reference sequence). V was shortened by 4 bases and J by 8 bases, with 18 bases between the two germline ends. The protocol was immunoSEQ multiplex PCR, while the TCRdb copy is restricted to in-frame clones and leaves out a portion. Counted here are 2 million to 2.5 million clones, approximately 94% occurring once; the ten biggest clones make up more than 0.1%. Sequenced input: naive CD4+ T cells sorted from blood. The subset here: CD45RA+ positively selected. This receptor was obtained from a man between 18 and 35 years old in good health. This chain connects TRBV6-6 to TRBJ1-3, with a tentative D call TRBD1 (6 bases). CDR3 region: CASSSSQGSYHTIYF. DNA of the CDR3: TGTGCCAGCAGTTCGTCCCAGGGGTCGTACCACACCATATATTTT.